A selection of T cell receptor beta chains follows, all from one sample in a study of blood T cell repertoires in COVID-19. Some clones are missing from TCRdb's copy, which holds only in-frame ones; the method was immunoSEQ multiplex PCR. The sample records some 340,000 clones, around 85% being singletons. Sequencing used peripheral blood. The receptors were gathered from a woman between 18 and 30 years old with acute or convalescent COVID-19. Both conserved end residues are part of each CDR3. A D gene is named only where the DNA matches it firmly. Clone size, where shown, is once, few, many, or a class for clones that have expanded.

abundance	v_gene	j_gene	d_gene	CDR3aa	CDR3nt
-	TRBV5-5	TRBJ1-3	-	CASSSQAGLTLAGTIYF	TGTGCCAGCAGCTCCCAGGCGGGACTTACCCTCGCCGGCACCATATATTTT
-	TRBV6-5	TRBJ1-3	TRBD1	CATRTGEGNTIYF	TGTGCCACCAGGACAGGGGAAGGAAACACCATATATTTT
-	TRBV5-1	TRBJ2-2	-	CASSLGSLEAGELFF	TGCGCCAGCAGCTTAGGGTCCTTGGAGGCCGGGGAGCTGTTTTTT
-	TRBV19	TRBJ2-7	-	CASSKVPGTIIGEQYF	TGTGCCAGTAGTAAGGTCCCAGGAACGATTATCGGCGAGCAGTACTTC
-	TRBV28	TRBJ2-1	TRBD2	CASSLSGSRVGEQFF	TGTGCCAGCAGCCTTAGCGGGAGCCGGGTCGGTGAGCAGTTCTTC
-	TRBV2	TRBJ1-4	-	CASSGVGLAEKLFF	TGTGCCAGCAGTGGTGTCGGGTTGGCTGAAAAACTGTTTTTT
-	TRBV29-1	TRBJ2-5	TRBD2	CSVSGLAAFQETQYF	TGCAGCGTCTCGGGACTAGCGGCATTCCAAGAGACCCAGTACTTC
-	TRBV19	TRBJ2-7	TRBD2	CASRFSGRGELSYEQYF	TGTGCCAGTAGGTTCAGCGGGAGGGGGGAGCTTAGCTACGAGCAGTACTTC
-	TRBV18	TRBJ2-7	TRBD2	CASSPPSGGYEQYF	TGTGCCAGCTCACCACCTAGCGGGGGCTACGAGCAGTACTTC
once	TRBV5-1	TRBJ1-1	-	CASSLVQGVNTEAFF	TGCGCCAGCAGCTTGGTACAGGGAGTGAACACTGAAGCTTTCTTT
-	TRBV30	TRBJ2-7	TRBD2	CAWSRKRTSGASYEQYF	TGTGCCTGGAGTCGAAAACGGACTAGCGGGGCTTCCTACGAGCAGTACTTC
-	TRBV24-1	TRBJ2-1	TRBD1	CATSEGTVNEQFF	TGTGCCACCAGTGAGGGGACAGTTAATGAGCAGTTCTTC
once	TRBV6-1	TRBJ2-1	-	CASSEREEREQFF	TGTGCCAGCAGTGAAAGGGAGGAGCGCGAGCAGTTCTTC
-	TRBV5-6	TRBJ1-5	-	CASSRGLNSNQPQHF	TGTGCCAGCAGCCGAGGGCTAAATAGCAATCAGCCCCAGCATTTT
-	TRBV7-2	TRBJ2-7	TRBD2	CASSLVGTSGGPPYEQYF	TGTGCCAGCAGCTTAGTAGGGACTAGCGGAGGGCCCCCCTACGAGCAGTACTTC
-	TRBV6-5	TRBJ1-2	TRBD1	CASSLQGAYGYTF	TGTGCCAGCAGTTTACAGGGGGCCTATGGCTACACCTTC
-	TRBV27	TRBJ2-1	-	CASSNPDGVSYNEQFF	TGTGCCAGCAGTAACCCGGACGGGGTGTCCTACAATGAGCAGTTCTTC
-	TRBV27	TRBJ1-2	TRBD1	CASSLQGARSGYTF	TGTGCCAGCAGTTTACAGGGGGCTAGGTCGGGCTACACCTTC
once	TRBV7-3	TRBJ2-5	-	CASSLVQGQETQYF	TGTGCCAGCAGCTTAGTCCAGGGCCAAGAGACCCAGTACTTC
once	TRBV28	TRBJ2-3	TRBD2	CASSRIPSGTDISQYF	TGTGCCAGCAGTCGAATCCCTAGCGGCACAGATATATCGCAGTATTTT
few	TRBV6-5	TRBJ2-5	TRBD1	CASLKGQGQETQYF	TGTGCCAGCTTGAAGGGACAGGGACAAGAGACCCAGTACTTC
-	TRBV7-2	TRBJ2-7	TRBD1	CASSLDRSSYEQYF	TGTGCCAGCAGTCTGGACAGGAGCTCCTACGAGCAGTACTTC
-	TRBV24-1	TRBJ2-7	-	CATSAPDRSYEQYF	TGTGCCACCAGTGCCCCCGACAGGAGCTACGAGCAGTACTTC
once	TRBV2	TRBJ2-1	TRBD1	CATEAPQGVIINEQFF	TGTGCCACAGAGGCCCCCCAGGGGGTTATCATCAATGAGCAGTTCTTC
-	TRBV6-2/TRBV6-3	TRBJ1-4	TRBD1	CASSLKTGVEEKLFF	TGTGCCAGCAGTTTGAAGACAGGGGTGGAGGAAAAACTGTTTTTT
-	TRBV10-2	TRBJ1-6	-	CASSDNYNSPLHF	TGCGCCAGCAGTGACAACTATAATTCACCCCTCCACTTT
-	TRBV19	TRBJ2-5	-	CASKRTLLGTQYF	TGTGCCAGTAAGAGGACTCTACTCGGGACCCAGTACTTC
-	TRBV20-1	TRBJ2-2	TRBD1	CSASGKDREHTGELFF	TGCAGTGCTAGTGGGAAGGACAGGGAACACACCGGGGAGCTGTTTTTT
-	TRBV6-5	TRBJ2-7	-	CASRTPSYEQYF	TGTGCCAGCAGGACACCGTCCTACGAGCAGTACTTC
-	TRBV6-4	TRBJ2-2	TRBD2	CASSDGSGRGELFF	TGTGCCAGCAGTGACGGTAGCGGGAGAGGGGAGCTGTTTTTT
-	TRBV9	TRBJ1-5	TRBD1	CASSAGQGDGQPQHF	TGTGCCAGCAGCGCGGGACAGGGGGATGGTCAGCCCCAGCATTTT
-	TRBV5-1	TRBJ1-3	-	CASSLDDSFSRNTIYF	TGCGCCAGCAGCTTGGATGACAGTTTCTCTAGAAACACCATATATTTT
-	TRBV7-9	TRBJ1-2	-	CASSLGAGAEYGYTF	TGTGCCAGCAGCTTAGGGGCAGGGGCAGAATATGGCTACACCTTC
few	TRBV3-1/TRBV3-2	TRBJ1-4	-	CASSQDNGKLFF	TGTGCCAGCAGCCAAGATAACGGAAAACTGTTTTTT
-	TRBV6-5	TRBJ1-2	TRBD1	CASSPTGNYGYTF	TGTGCCAGCAGTCCGACAGGGAACTATGGCTACACCTTC
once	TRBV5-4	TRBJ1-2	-	CASSFGGSSYGYTF	TGTGCCAGCAGCTTTGGGGGGAGTTCTTATGGCTACACCTTC
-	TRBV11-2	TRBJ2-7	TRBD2	CASSFEQGLAYEQYF	TGTGCCAGCAGCTTTGAACAGGGACTAGCCTACGAGCAGTACTTC
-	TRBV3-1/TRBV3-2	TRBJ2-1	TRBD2	CASSQAGLVKFF	TGTGCCAGCAGCCAAGCGGGACTAGTCAAATTCTTC
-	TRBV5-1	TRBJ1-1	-	CASSLAGFTNTEAFF	TGCGCCAGCAGCTTGGCGGGTTTCACGAACACTGAAGCTTTCTTT
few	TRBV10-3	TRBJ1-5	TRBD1	CAIRPGQGLNQPQHF	TGTGCCATCAGGCCGGGACAGGGGTTAAATCAGCCCCAGCATTTT
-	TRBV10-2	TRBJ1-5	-	CASRDSNSNQPQHF	TGCGCCAGCAGAGACAGTAATAGCAATCAGCCCCAGCATTTT
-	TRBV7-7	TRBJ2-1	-	CASSPSAGGANEQFF	TGTGCCAGCAGCCCCTCCGCTGGGGGGGCCAATGAGCAGTTCTTC
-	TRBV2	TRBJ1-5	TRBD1	CASSEDREPQPQHF	TGTGCCAGCAGTGAGGACAGGGAACCTCAGCCCCAGCATTTT
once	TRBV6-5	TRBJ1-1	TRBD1	CATRTGSYTEAFF	TGTGCCACTCGGACAGGCTCGTACACTGAAGCTTTCTTT
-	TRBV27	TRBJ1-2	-	CASSFPQGYGYTF	TGTGCCAGCAGTTTCCCCCAGGGCTATGGCTACACCTTC
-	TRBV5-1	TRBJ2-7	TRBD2	CASQMAPLAGVYEQYF	TGCGCCAGCCAGATGGCCCCACTAGCGGGGGTTTACGAGCAGTACTTC
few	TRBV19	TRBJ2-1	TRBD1	CASSNRTGRNYNEQFF	TGTGCCAGTAGTAACCGGACAGGTAGGAATTACAATGAGCAGTTCTTC
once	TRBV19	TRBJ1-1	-	CASSIWTRRDTEAFF	TGTGCCAGTAGTATTTGGACGCGGAGGGACACTGAAGCTTTCTTT
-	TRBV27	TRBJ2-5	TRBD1	CASRKTGFQETQYF	TGTGCCAGCAGGAAGACAGGGTTCCAAGAGACCCAGTACTTC
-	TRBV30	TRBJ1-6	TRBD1	CALIKDRLMGSPLHF	TGTGCCTTGATAAAGGACAGGCTAATGGGTTCACCCCTCCACTTT
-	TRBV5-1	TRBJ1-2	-	CASSPTLREGSYGYTF	TGCGCCAGCAGCCCCACTTTGAGGGAAGGTAGCTATGGCTACACCTTC
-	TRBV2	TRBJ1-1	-	CASNNRENTEAFF	TGTGCCAGCAACAACCGGGAGAACACTGAAGCTTTCTTT
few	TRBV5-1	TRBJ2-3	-	CASSFPGTDTQYF	TGCGCCAGCAGCTTCCCCGGGACAGATACGCAGTATTTT